The present T cell receptor (beta chain) was sequenced within a study of T cells in localized non-small cell lung cancer. Points from the study as a whole: Median 57 top-100 tumor clones were shared with paired adjacent lung.

As concerns this clone: What it binds is unknown.

Libraries were prepared by immunoSEQ multiplex PCR; TCRdb keeps only in-frame clonotypes and omits some of them. The table has under 55,000 clones, about 78% seen once; the top ten hold about 4%. Germline-derived CDR1 and CDR2 are MRHNA and SNTAGT. The CDR3 consists of 15 residues. V lost 3 bases, J lost 0 bases, and 10 bases lay in between. Sequenced here: PBMCs, sampled before any cancer treatment. This chain connects TRBV6-4 to TRBJ2-3; D not resolved. The source is a woman between 35 and 70 years old with stage II lung adenocarcinoma. CDR3 protein: CASSEESLSTDTQYF. The CDR3 coding sequence is TGTGCCAGCAGTGAGGAGAGCCTTAGCACAGATACGCAGTATTTT.